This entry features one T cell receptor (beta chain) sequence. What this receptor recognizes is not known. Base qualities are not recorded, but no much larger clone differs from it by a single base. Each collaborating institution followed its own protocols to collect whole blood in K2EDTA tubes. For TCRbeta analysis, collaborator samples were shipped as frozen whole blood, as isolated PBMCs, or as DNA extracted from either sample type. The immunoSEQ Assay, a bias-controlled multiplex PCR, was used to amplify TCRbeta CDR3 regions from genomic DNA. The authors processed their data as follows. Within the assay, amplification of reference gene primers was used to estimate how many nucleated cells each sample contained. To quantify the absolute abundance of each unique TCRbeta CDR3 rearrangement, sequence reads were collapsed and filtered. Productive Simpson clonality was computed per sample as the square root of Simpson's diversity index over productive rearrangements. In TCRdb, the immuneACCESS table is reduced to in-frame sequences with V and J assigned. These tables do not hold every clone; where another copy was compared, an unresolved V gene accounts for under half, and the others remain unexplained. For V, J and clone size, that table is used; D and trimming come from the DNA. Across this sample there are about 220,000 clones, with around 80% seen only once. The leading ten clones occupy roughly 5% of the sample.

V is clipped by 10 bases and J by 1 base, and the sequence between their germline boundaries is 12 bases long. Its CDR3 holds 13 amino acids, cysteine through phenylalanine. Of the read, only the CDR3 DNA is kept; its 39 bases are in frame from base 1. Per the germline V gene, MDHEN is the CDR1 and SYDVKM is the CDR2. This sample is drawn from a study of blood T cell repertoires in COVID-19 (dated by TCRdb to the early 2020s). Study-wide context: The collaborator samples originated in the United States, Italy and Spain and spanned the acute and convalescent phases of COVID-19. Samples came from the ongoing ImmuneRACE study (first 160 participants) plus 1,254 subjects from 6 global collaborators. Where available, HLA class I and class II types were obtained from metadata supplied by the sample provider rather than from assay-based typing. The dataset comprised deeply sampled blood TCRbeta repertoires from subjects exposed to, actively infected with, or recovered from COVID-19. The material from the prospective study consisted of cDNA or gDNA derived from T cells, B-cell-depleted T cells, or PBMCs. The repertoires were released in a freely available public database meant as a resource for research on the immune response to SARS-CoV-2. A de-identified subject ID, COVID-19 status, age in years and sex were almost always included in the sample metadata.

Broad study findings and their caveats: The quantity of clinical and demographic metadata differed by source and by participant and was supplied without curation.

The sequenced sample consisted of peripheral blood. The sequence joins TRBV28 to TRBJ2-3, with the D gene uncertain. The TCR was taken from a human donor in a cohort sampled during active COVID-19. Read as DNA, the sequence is TGTGCCACTACAGATCAGGGCACAGATACGCAGTATTTT. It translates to CATTDQGTDTQYF.